This T cell receptor beta chain was retrieved from a study of control samples from healthy donors and cancer patients. This table comes from immunoSEQ multiplex PCR, and its TCRdb copy is limited to in-frame clones, with some not included. The table includes roughly 190,000 clones, about 90% detected once. Germline values: CDR1 SQVTM, CDR2 ANQGSEA. The CDR3 contains 13 residues. V gave up 2 bases and J gave up 4 bases, with 9 bases separating them. This chain uses TRBV29-1 with TRBJ2-1, with a tentative D call TRBD2 (6 bases). This receptor was identified in a man aged 30 to 39 in good health. The sample taken for sequencing was blood. The CDR3 DNA reads as TGCAGCGTTGAACGGAGGGTTTACAATGAGCAGTTCTTC. As protein: CSVERRVYNEQFF.